This TCR beta chain was retrieved from a study of response to subunit inactivated influenza vaccine. TCRdb re-called the RT-PCR reads with MiXCR, one entry per CDR3 protein. This sample has roughly 540,000 distinct CDR3 sequences, with around 21% found just once. Germline loops: CDR1 MNHEY, CDR2 SMNVEV (reference sequence). CDR3 length equals 15 residues. The V end was cut by 5 bases, the J end by 1 base, with 12 bases between. Separately, the same data were catalogued under a study of T cells expressing NK-cell markers. That report notes: It was by 5'RACE template switching with UMIs that TCR beta cDNA was made. Sorted T-cell subsets CD3+CD56+NKG2C+, CD3+CD56+NKG2C- and CD3+CD56-NKG2C+ were TCR beta-sequenced. Restricting sorting to alpha-beta TCR T cells was achieved in several experiments by an anti-gamma-delta TCR antibody. Dominant NKG2C+ clonotypes accounted for roughly 1.0-7.0% of CD8+ T cells in roughly 6 donors.

V and J are TRBV27 and TRBJ2-1; a possible D gene is TRBD2 (5 bases). This material consisted of CD4+ T cells sorted from PBMCs, taken 11 to 12 days after vaccination. The sequence was collected from a man aged 50-59 years who received an inactivated influenza vaccine. CDR3 sequence (DNA): TGTGCCAGCAGTCCCTGGACTGGTTCCTACAATGAGCAGTTCTTC. This codes for CASSPWTGSYNEQFF.